This passage covers 10 T cell receptor beta chains from one sample sequenced in a study of T cells in Graves' hyperthyroidism and ophthalmopathy. RNA transcripts gave rise to amplified TCR beta CDR3 regions. RT-PCR in the first round (using the HTBI primer set) targeted the TCR CDR3. In TCRdb, the multiplex PCR reads were re-called with MiXCR into one record per CDR3 protein. The data show under 550,000 distinct CDR3 sequences, roughly 13% seen once. The sample consisted of blood. These TCRs come from a young woman with Graves' hyperthyroidism.

V usage is TRBV2 and J usage is TRBJ1-3, with D maybe TRBD1 (5 bases). V was shortened by 3 bases and J by 4 bases, with 16 bases between the two germline ends. The germline V gene encodes CDR1 SNHLY and CDR2 FYNNEI. This CDR3 comprises 16 residues. The CDR3 coding sequence is TGTGCCAGCAGTGAGACAGCAAGGTTCACAGGAAACACCATATATTTT. Translating it yields CASSETARFTGNTIYF. The whole variable domain, filled in from reference TRBV2 and TRBJ1-3, reads EPEVTQTPSHQVTQMGQEVILRCVPISNHLYFYWYRQILGQKVEFLVSFYNNEISEKSEIFDDQFSVERPDGSNFTLKIRSTKLEDSAMYFCASSETARFTGNTIYFGEGSWLTVV.

Only a few counts were recorded for this clonotype. The chain carries TRBV19 and TRBJ1-4; no firm D call. Germline V CDR1 and CDR2: LNHDA, SQIVND (reference sequence). The CDR3 runs to 15 residues. V was trimmed by 9 bases and J by 0 bases, leaving 14 bases between them. CDR3 region: CASSGWITTNEKLFF. DNA of the CDR3: TGTGCCAGCAGTGGGTGGATTACAACTAATGAAAAACTGTTTTTT.

The CDR3 is CASSQTFSGRGSVNEQFF. CDR3 in DNA: TGTGCCAGCAGCCAGACCTTTAGCGGGAGGGGAAGTGTCAATGAGCAGTTCTTC. The gene calls are TRBV3-1 and TRBJ2-1, with 11 nucleotides matching TRBD2. In germline, CDR1 is LGHDT, CDR2 YNNKEL (reference sequence). With 3 bases clipped from V and 6 bases from J, the junction kept 13 bases outside the gene matches. The CDR3 sequence is 18 residues long.

There are a few counts of this clonotype. V is TRBV3-1 and J is TRBJ2-1; D perhaps matches TRBD1 (5 bases). Germline V lookup: CDR1 LGHDT, CDR2 YNNKEL (reference sequence). Trimming left V 0 bases short and J 0 bases short, with 15 bases between. The CDR3 loop spans 18 amino acids. CDR3 DNA: TGTGCCAGCAGCCAAGATGTGGGGCGGAAAAGCTCCTACAATGAGCAGTTCTTC. Its translation is CASSQDVGRKSSYNEQFF.

The DNA of the CDR3 is TGTGCCAGCAGTGAATTTGGACAGGGACGCACCGGGGAGCTGTTTTTT. This encodes CASSEFGQGRTGELFF. The V and J genes are TRBV6-1 and TRBJ2-2, with 8 bases that match TRBD1. This CDR3 is 16 amino acids long. V shed 2 bases, J shed 4 bases, and the junction held 6 bases outside the gene matches. Germline lookup yields CDR1 MNHNS and CDR2 SASEGT.

This clonotype has a count of ten or more. This chain connects TRBV20-1 to TRBJ1-2; TRBD1 might be the D (5 bases). Trimming removed 5 bases from V and 8 bases from J, with 15 bases in between. Germline loops: CDR1 DFQATT, CDR2 SNEGSKA (reference sequence). CDR3 size: 12 residues. The CDR3 protein is CSAVPREKGYTF. The DNA of the CDR3 is TGCAGTGCTGTTCCCAGGGAGAAGGGCTACACCTTC.

This chain links TRBV5-4 with TRBJ2-3, with D possibly being TRBD1 (6 bases). Looked up from germline, CDR1 is SGHNT and CDR2 is YYREEE (reference sequence). This CDR3 contains 14 residues. V gave up 5 bases and J gave up 4 bases, with 14 bases separating them. The CDR3 DNA reads as TGTGCCAGCAGGATAGGACAGTTGCCAGATACGCAGTATTTT. It is translated as CASRIGQLPDTQYF. The full variable domain, with the rest looked up from reference TRBV5-4 and TRBJ2-3, is ETGVTQSPTHLIKTRGQQVTLRCSSQSGHNTVSWYQQALGQGPQFIFQYYREEENGRGNFPPRFSGLQFPNYSSELNVNALELDDSALYLCASRIGQLPDTQYFGPGTRLTVL.

This clonotype was found a few times. The rearrangement uses TRBV2 and TRBJ2-7, with D tentatively TRBD1 or TRBD2 (6 bases each). Germline lookup yields CDR1 SNHLY and CDR2 FYNNEI. The V end lost 10 bases, the J end lost 4 bases, and 20 bases lay between the germline ends. The CDR3 runs to 14 residues. CDR3: CATSLGGSKYEQYF. The CDR3 DNA is TGTGCCACCTCACTAGGGGGGTCCAAGTACGAGCAGTACTTC.

There are many counts of this clonotype. The chain has TRBV7-2 and TRBJ2-5; perhaps TRBD2 as D (5 bases). The CDR3 totals 15 residues. V was clipped by 0 bases and J by 4 bases, with 12 bases between them. Germline assignment: CDR1 SGHTA and CDR2 FQGNSA. The CDR3 here is CASSLARAAGETQYF. CDR3 coding DNA: TGTGCCAGCAGCTTAGCGCGGGCAGCAGGAGAGACCCAGTACTTC.

This clonotype was seen more than once but under ten times. This chain links TRBV6-1 with TRBJ1-5, with 7 bases matching TRBD1. This CDR3 spans 16 amino acids. Trimming took 8 bases from V and 1 from J; bases not matched to a gene: 11. The V gene's germline CDR1 is MNHNS and CDR2 SASEGT. In nucleotides, the CDR3 is TGTGCCAGCGCAAACAGGGGCAGCCGAAGCAATCAGCCCCAGCATTTT. Protein product: CASANRGSRSNQPQHF.